Listed below are T cell receptor beta chains from one sample, sequenced in a study of blood T cells in healthy people across ages. TCRdb fed the 5' RACE reads into MiXCR, producing one record per CDR3 protein. Seen here are hundreds of thousands of distinct CDR3 sequences, around 43% observed once, and the top ten hold around 18%. The sequencing sample was made of blood. Source of these receptors: a man aged 60 to 75 in good health. Both conserved end residues are part of each CDR3. The D gene is left open where the match is weak. Not all rows give a size; the values are once, few, many and, for expanded clones, a class.

V	J	size	D	DNA	CDR3
TRBV14	TRBJ2-1	NA	TRBD2	TGTGCCAGCAGCCCTCCCGAACTAGCGGGGTTGGAAAGTAATGAGCAGTTCTTC	CASSPPELAGLESNEQFF
TRBV28	TRBJ2-7	NA	TRBD1	TGTGCCAGCAGTCCCCTCGGGACAGTGAGCTCCTACGAGCAGTACTTC	CASSPLGTVSSYEQYF
TRBV3-1	TRBJ2-6	NA	TRBD1	TGTGCCAGTGCCGGACAGGGGCGCTCTGGGGCCAACGTCCTGACTTTC	CASAGQGRSGANVLTF
TRBV6-2/TRBV6-3	TRBJ1-6	NA	TRBD1	TGTGCCAGCAGACCCGGACAGGGAGAAGACTATAATTCACCCCTCCACTTT	CASRPGQGEDYNSPLHF
TRBV9	TRBJ2-3	few	NA	TGTGCCAGCAGCACCCGGTCAGATACGCAGTATTTT	CASSTRSDTQYF
TRBV29-1	TRBJ1-2	NA	NA	TGCAGCGTTGAAGGAGCCGGGATGTACTATGGCTACACCTTC	CSVEGAGMYYGYTF
TRBV12-3/TRBV12-4	TRBJ2-4	NA	NA	TGTGCCAGCAGTTTTGGCATTCAGTACTTC	CASSFGIQYF
TRBV9	TRBJ2-7	NA	NA	TGTGCCAGCAGCGTCGCCTCGGGGGCAGGGGCCTACGAGCAGTACTTC	CASSVASGAGAYEQYF
TRBV29-1	TRBJ2-5	many	NA	TGCAGCGTTGGGACGAGAGGAGTTGGGACCCAGTACTTC	CSVGTRGVGTQYF
TRBV14	TRBJ2-4	NA	NA	TGTGCCAGCAGCCGCCAGGGGTCCAAAAACATTCAGTACTTC	CASSRQGSKNIQYF
TRBV11-2	TRBJ2-1	NA	NA	TGTGCCAGCAGCTTCGGTTCTGTCTACAATGAGCAGTTCTTC	CASSFGSVYNEQFF
TRBV7-6	TRBJ2-5	few	TRBD2	TGTGCCAGCAGCTCCACTGGGGGGGCTAGCGGGAGGAGAGAGACCCAGTACTTC	CASSSTGGASGRRETQYF
TRBV27	TRBJ2-3	once	NA	TGTGCCAGCAGTTTGGTCCCTAGCCGAGACACAGATACGCAGTATTTT	CASSLVPSRDTDTQYF
TRBV30	TRBJ1-4	NA	NA	TGTGCCTGGAGCGCTACATCGAACGGCCGGAAGGTGTTTTTT	CAWSATSNGRKVFF
TRBV20-1	TRBJ2-3	NA	TRBD2	TGCAGTGCTGCCCTACTAGCGCATCGCACAGATACGCAGTATTTT	CSAALLAHRTDTQYF
TRBV20-1	TRBJ1-4	NA	TRBD1	TGCAGTGCTAGGGACAGGGGCTTCGGAGAAAAACTGTTTTTT	CSARDRGFGEKLFF
TRBV10-3	TRBJ2-5	NA	NA	TGTGCCATCAGCGAGAGGCAGGAAGAGACCCAGTACTTC	CAISERQEETQYF
TRBV6-1	TRBJ1-2	NA	NA	TGTGCCGGCAGTGATTGGGGACGATACTATGGCTACACCTTC	CAGSDWGRYYGYTF
TRBV7-2	TRBJ2-5	many	NA	TGTGCCAGCAGTCGTCAGTCTCAAGAGACCCAGTACTTC	CASSRQSQETQYF
TRBV6-2/TRBV6-3	TRBJ2-7	NA	TRBD1	TGTGCCAGCAGGATGACAGGGAGCTCCTACGAGCAGTACTTC	CASRMTGSSYEQYF
TRBV20-1	TRBJ2-6	NA	NA	TGCAGTGCTACAAAAATGACTGGGGCCAACGTCCTGACTTTC	CSATKMTGANVLTF
TRBV20-1	TRBJ2-7	few	TRBD2	TGCAGTGCTAGAGGACTAGCGGGGCGGTACGAGCAGTACTTC	CSARGLAGRYEQYF
TRBV27	TRBJ2-7	many	NA	TGTGCCAGCAGTTTACAGGGGTCCTACGAGCAGTACTTC	CASSLQGSYEQYF
TRBV11-3	TRBJ2-1	NA	NA	TGTGCCAGCAGCTCCCCCAGGGGTGGCAATGAGCAGTTCTTC	CASSSPRGGNEQFF
TRBV25-1	TRBJ1-6	once	TRBD1	TGTGCCAGCAGTGAGGGGACAGGGAGTTCCCTCCACTTT	CASSEGTGSSLHF
TRBV2	TRBJ2-1	NA	NA	TGTGCCTCGAGCGGAGAACAGGTCGTAGTGTTTTACGAGCAGTTCTTC	CASSGEQVVVFYEQFF
TRBV7-2	TRBJ2-1	NA	TRBD1	TGTGCCAGCAGCTTAGGAGGACAGGTGACCTACAATGAGCAGTTCTTC	CASSLGGQVTYNEQFF
TRBV28	TRBJ2-1	NA	NA	TGTGCCAGCAGCGAGACTGTAGACGGCGACGAGCAGTTCTTC	CASSETVDGDEQFF
TRBV7-2	TRBJ1-5	many	NA	TGTGCCAGCAGCTTTTCAGGGTACAATCAGCCCCAGCATTTT	CASSFSGYNQPQHF
TRBV7-2	TRBJ1-2	few	NA	TGTGCCAGCATCGGTCCTGGGGGGCGCTATGGCTACACCTTC	CASIGPGGRYGYTF
TRBV6-2/TRBV6-3	TRBJ2-4	NA	TRBD1	TGTGCCAGCAGTTCTTTGAGCACAGGGGAAGCCAAAAACATTCAGTACTTC	CASSSLSTGEAKNIQYF
TRBV7-2	TRBJ1-5	NA	NA	TGTGCCAGCAGCTTAGTTTCAGGGGTGAATCAGCCCCAGCATTTT	CASSLVSGVNQPQHF
TRBV5-1	TRBJ2-5	NA	NA	TGCGCCAGCAGCTTGGAGGGCAGCTGGGGCGAGACCCAGTACTTC	CASSLEGSWGETQYF
TRBV5-1	TRBJ1-1	NA	TRBD1	TGCGCCAGCAGCTACCCCGGGACAGCGAACACTGAAGCTTTCTTT	CASSYPGTANTEAFF
TRBV4-1	TRBJ2-4	few	TRBD1	TGCGCCAGCAGCCAAGGGGGGGACAGGGGGACTCAGTACTTC	CASSQGGDRGTQYF
TRBV6-2/TRBV6-3	TRBJ1-2	NA	TRBD1	TGTGCCAGCAACAAGGACAGGCTCCATGGCTACACCTTC	CASNKDRLHGYTF
TRBV4-3	TRBJ1-1	NA	NA	TGCGCCAGCAGCCAAGAGATTTCCACGAACACTGAAGCTTTCTTT	CASSQEISTNTEAFF
TRBV20-1	TRBJ2-2	NA	TRBD2	TGCAGTGCCAAAGCTTTCAGCGGGGGGAACACCGGGGAGCTGTTTTTT	CSAKAFSGGNTGELFF